The 18 T cell receptor beta chains below come from one sample, sequenced in a study of a mutant IDH1 vaccine in newly diagnosed glioma. Their antigen targets remain unknown. Sequenced by immunoSEQ multiplex PCR; TCRdb stores in-frame clones only, minus some. The sample lists tens of thousands of clones, 60% to 75% occurring once. Sample time point: week 47, end of study. Alongside topical imiquimod, each dose of vaccine comprised 300 ug of mutant IDH1 20-mer peptide. Sequenced here: PBMCs, sampled from a glioma patient whose treatment included an IDH1 peptide vaccine. The receptors shown here come from a man between 40 and 49 years old with glioma.

This chain links TRBV4-1 with TRBJ1-5; D is possibly TRBD1 (6 bases). V gave up 0 bases and J gave up 3 bases, with 12 bases separating them. The CDR3 is 16 residues long. CDR1 is MGHRA, CDR2 YSYEKL, per germline. The CDR3 sequence is CASSQETGENNQPQHF. DNA of the CDR3: TGCGCCAGCAGCCAAGAGACAGGTGAAAACAATCAGCCCCAGCATTTT.

The CDR3, as DNA: TGTGCCAGTAGTACGGAATCCCCCGGGGAAGCTTTCTTT. It specifies CASSTESPGEAFF. This chain connects TRBV19 to TRBJ1-1, with D uncertain. This CDR3 region has 13 residues. V lost 4 bases, J lost 8 bases, and 14 bases lay in between. Germline CDR1 is LNHDA and CDR2 is SQIVND (reference sequence).

The V call is TRBV19, the J call TRBJ2-1; D ambiguous. CDR3 length equals 14 residues. Per germline, CDR1 LNHDA and CDR2 SQIVND (reference sequence). The ends were cut back, 4 bases at V and 4 bases at J, with 11 bases in the middle. CDR3 nucleotide sequence: TGTGCCAGTAGTACCAGGACCAGTTACAATGAGCAGTTCTTC. Amino acid sequence: CASSTRTSYNEQFF. The complete variable domain, with remaining parts taken from reference TRBV19 and TRBJ2-1, reads DGGITQSPKYLFRKEGQNVTLSCEQNLNHDAMYWYRQDPGQGLRLIYYSQIVNDFQKGDIAEGYSVSREKKESFPLTVTSAQKNPTAFYLCASSTRTSYNEQFFGPGTRLTVL.

The chain carries TRBV10-3 and TRBJ2-1, with a possible D match to TRBD1 (5 bases). The CDR3 has 13 residues. The germline V gene has CDR1 ENHRY and CDR2 SYGVKD. Trimming took 6 bases from V and 8 from J, leaving 14 bases between them. CDR3 coding DNA: TGTGCCATCAGGGGCAGGGAAGGGGATGAGCAGTTCTTC. This encodes CAIRGREGDEQFF.

The chain has TRBV5-6 and TRBJ1-2; 10 bases line up with TRBD1. Germline-derived CDR1 and CDR2 are SGHDT and YYEEEE. V was pared by 4 bases and J by 5 bases, with 8 bases of the junction left unmatched. The CDR3 sequence is 15 residues long. CDR3 region: CASSETGGALYGYTF. The CDR3 nucleotides read TGTGCCAGCAGCGAGACAGGGGGCGCGTTATATGGCTACACCTTC. The whole variable domain, remainder taken from reference TRBV5-6 and TRBJ1-2, is DAGVTQSPTHLIKTRGQQVTLRCSPKSGHDTVSWYQQALGQGPQFIFQYYEEEERQRGNFPDRFSGHQFPNYSSELNVNALLLGDSALYLCASSETGGALYGYTFGSGTRLTVV.

This clone was seen a few times. CDR3: CSVDGGRTGLSEAFF. The CDR3 nucleotides are TGCAGCGTTGATGGGGGCAGGACAGGCCTCTCTGAAGCTTTCTTT. The rearrangement links TRBV29-1 to TRBJ1-1; 7 bases map to TRBD1. The V gene's germline CDR1 is SQVTM and CDR2 ANQGSEA. CDR3 length equals 15 residues. J was trimmed by 6 bases and V by 3 bases; bases with no gene match: 13.

The chain combines TRBV7-9 with TRBJ2-1; a weak D match, TRBD2 (6 bases). This CDR3 contains 17 residues. Germline V CDR1 and CDR2: SEHNR, FQNEAQ (reference sequence). The V end lost 3 bases, the J end lost 4 bases, and 19 bases lay between the germline ends. CDR3 in amino acids: CASSFGVTGVPYNEQFF. The DNA for the CDR3 is TGTGCCAGCAGCTTTGGAGTGACGGGGGTCCCTTACAATGAGCAGTTCTTC.

The V call is TRBV29-1, the J call TRBJ2-7; D unclear. This CDR3 is 12 amino acids long. Trimming left V 7 bases short and J 0 bases short, with 10 bases between. Germline V CDR1 and CDR2: SQVTM, ANQGSEA. In DNA form, the CDR3 reads TGCAGCGCCGAGGAAGGCTCCTACGAGCAGTACTTC. Protein: CSAEEGSYEQYF.

The gene calls are TRBV9 and TRBJ2-5; weak D call: TRBD2 (6 bases). The CDR3 extends over 13 amino acids. Trimming removed 0 bases at V and 5 bases at J, with 8 bases between. CDR1 is SGDLS and CDR2 is YYNGEE in the germline V gene. The CDR3 DNA reads TGTGCCAGCAGCGTAGGACGGGGGGAGACCCAGTACTTC. Its protein is CASSVGRGETQYF.

V and J are TRBV13 and TRBJ2-7; perhaps TRBD2 as D (6 bases). V lost 6 bases and J 6 bases, leaving 15 bases between the germline ends. Germline CDR1 is PRHDT and CDR2 is FYEKMQ (reference sequence). This CDR3 has 13 residues. The CDR3 nucleotides are TGTGCCAGCAGTTACGCGGGAATTTCCGAGCAGTACTTC. It specifies CASSYAGISEQYF.

The chain couples TRBV5-5 to TRBJ1-1, with D tentatively TRBD1 (5 bases). Deletions cut 0 bases from V and 4 bases from J, with 10 bases between. The CDR3 loop spans 14 amino acids. Germline values: CDR1 SGHKS, CDR2 YYEKEE (reference sequence). CDR3 sequence (DNA): TGTGCCAGCAGCTTGGGAGGTGGGGGCACTGAAGCTTTCTTT. Translating gives CASSLGGGGTEAFF.

The chain is built from TRBV5-6 and TRBJ2-1, with 7 nucleotides matching TRBD2. Germline CDR1 and CDR2: SGHDT and YYEEEE. The V gene end was trimmed by 0 bases and the J gene end by 10 bases; junction bases not matched to a gene: 4. CDR3 length: 13 residues. CDR3 sequence reads: CASSLVRGDEQFF. The CDR3 DNA is TGTGCCAGCAGCTTGGTTCGGGGGGACGAGCAGTTCTTC. Full variable domain (remainder filled in from reference TRBV5-6 and TRBJ2-1): DAGVTQSPTHLIKTRGQQVTLRCSPKSGHDTVSWYQQALGQGPQFIFQYYEEEERQRGNFPDRFSGHQFPNYSSELNVNALLLGDSALYLCASSLVRGDEQFFGPGTRLTVL.

The chain employs TRBV4-1 and TRBJ1-5; the D is unclear. V dropped 1 base and J dropped 1 base, with 5 bases sitting between them. The CDR3 totals 14 residues. The V gene's germline CDR1 is MGHRA and CDR2 YSYEKL. The CDR3 DNA reads as TGCGCCAGCAGCCAAGTTGGCAGCAATCAGCCCCAGCATTTT. As protein: CASSQVGSNQPQHF.

In this sample, this clone is medium-sized (0.01 to 0.1%). The chain joins TRBV12-5 to TRBJ1-3; D possibly corresponds to TRBD1 (6 bases). V was cut by 3 bases and J by 0 bases, with 15 bases left in between. The V gene's germline CDR1 is LGHNT and CDR2 FRNRAP. The CDR3 runs 17 residues. CDR3 DNA sequence: TGTGCTAGTGGTTTAGAAAAGACGGGGGCCTCTGGAAACACCATATATTTT. Translation gives CASGLEKTGASGNTIYF. The full variable domain, its missing parts supplied by reference TRBV12-5 and TRBJ1-3, is DARVTQTPRHKVTEMGQEVTMRCQPILGHNTVFWYRQTMMQGLELLAYFRNRAPLDDSGMPKDRFSAEMPDATLATLKIQPSEPRDSAVYFCASGLEKTGASGNTIYFGEGSWLTVV.

The CDR3 nucleotides read TGTGCCAGCAGCCAAGATCTACGGCGGGAGTGGTTAGATACGCAGTATTTT. This translates into CASSQDLRREWLDTQYF. This chain connects TRBV14 to TRBJ2-3; 7 bases align to TRBD2. J gave up 5 bases and V 0 bases, and 11 bases lay outside the gene matches. The germline V gene encodes CDR1 SGHDN and CDR2 FVKESK. There are 17 residues in the CDR3.

The J gene is TRBJ2-3, the V gene TRBV9, with a weak D call TRBD2 (5 bases). CDR3 length: 16 residues. V was clipped by 0 bases and J by 0 bases, with 11 bases between them. Germline-derived CDR1 and CDR2 are SGDLS and YYNGEE. Here the CDR3 reads CASSVDEGSSTDTQYF. The CDR3 DNA sequence: TGTGCCAGCAGCGTAGACGAGGGATCGAGCACAGATACGCAGTATTTT.

This clone ranks as medium-sized. The chain couples TRBV5-5 to TRBJ2-1, with 10 bases identical to TRBD2. There are 15 residues in the CDR3. Germline V CDR1 and CDR2: SGHKS, YYEKEE (reference sequence). The ends lost 2 bases at V and 8 bases at J; junction bases unmatched: 7. The chain's CDR3 is CASSFGGLATDEQFF. The CDR3 DNA reads TGTGCCAGCAGCTTTGGGGGACTAGCGACGGATGAGCAGTTCTTC. Combining the CDR3 with reference TRBV5-5 and TRBJ2-1 gives the whole variable domain DAGVTQSPTHLIKTRGQQVTLRCSPISGHKSVSWYQQVLGQGPQFIFQYYEKEERGRGNFPDRFSARQFPNYSSELNVNALLLGDSALYLCASSFGGLATDEQFFGPGTRLTVL.

V is TRBV2 and J is TRBJ2-7; weak D call: TRBD2 (5 bases). The V gene lost 6 bases and the J gene lost 6 bases, with 18 bases spanning the gap. The CDR3 is 14 amino acids. CDR1 is SNHLY, CDR2 FYNNEI, per germline. CDR3 protein: CASSVTARGGEQYV. DNA for the CDR3: TGTGCCAGCAGCGTTACAGCTCGGGGTGGCGAGCAGTACGTC.